This T cell receptor (beta chain) was captured in a study of blood T cell repertoires in COVID-19. About the study: The samples span acute and convalescent COVID-19 from the United States, Italy and Spain. Sources were T cells, B-cell-depleted T cells, or PBMCs; the material itself was cDNA or gDNA.

The Seattle patients, enrolled during active infection, were followed longitudinally. Repertoires were generated with immunoSEQ multiplex PCR, while TCRdb's copy carries only in-frame clones and drops some. The sample lists about 160,000 clones, over 80% occurring once. CDR1 LNHNV and CDR2 YYDKDF come from the germline V gene (reference sequence). CDR3 length equals 13 residues. The trim removed 6 bases at V and 4 bases at J, leaving 4 bases unmatched. The J gene is TRBJ2-7, the V gene TRBV15; TRBD2 matches 9 bases. The source is a man aged 25 to 40 with COVID-19, enrolled during active disease. The material sequenced was peripheral blood. This chain's CDR3 is CATSMTSGYEQYF. The CDR3 DNA sequence: TGTGCCACCAGTATGACTAGCGGATACGAGCAGTACTTC.